This T cell receptor beta chain was recorded in a study of blood T cell repertoires in COVID-19. Study-level information: Acute-phase and convalescent COVID-19 samples originated in the United States, Italy and Spain. Sample material is recorded as cDNA or gDNA derived from T cells, B-cell-depleted T cells, or PBMCs.

This clone appeared once. Measured with immunoSEQ multiplex PCR; TCRdb has only the in-frame clones, and not every one. The sample lists 360,000 or so clones; roughly 90% were seen once. The CDR3 length is 14 residues. V was clipped by 4 bases and J by 7 bases; unmatched bases: 4. Germline V gives CDR1 SGDLS, CDR2 YYNGEE. The sequencing sample was made of peripheral blood. The chain has TRBV9 and TRBJ2-1, with 11 bases identical to TRBD2. The sequence derives from a woman aged 55-70 years with COVID-19, enrolled during active disease. The CDR3 DNA reads as TGTGCCAGCAGCCTAGCGGGGGGAGGGAATGAGCAGTTCTTC. Encoded protein: CASSLAGGGNEQFF.